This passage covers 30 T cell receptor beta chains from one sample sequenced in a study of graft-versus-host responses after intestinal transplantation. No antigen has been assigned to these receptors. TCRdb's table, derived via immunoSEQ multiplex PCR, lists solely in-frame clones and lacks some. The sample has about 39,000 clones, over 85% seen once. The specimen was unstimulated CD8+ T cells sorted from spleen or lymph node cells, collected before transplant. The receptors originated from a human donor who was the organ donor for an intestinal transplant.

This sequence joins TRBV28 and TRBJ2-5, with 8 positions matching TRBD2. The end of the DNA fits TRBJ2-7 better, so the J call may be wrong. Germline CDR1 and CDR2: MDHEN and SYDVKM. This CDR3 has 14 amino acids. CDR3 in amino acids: CASSPGLVGYEQYF. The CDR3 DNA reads TGTGCCAGCAGTCCGGGACTAGTAGGGTACGAGCAGTACTTC.

In DNA, the CDR3 is TGTGCCAGCAGCCCCCGCCTGGGGGGGACCGGGGAGCTGTTTTTT. Translating gives CASSPRLGGTGELFF. The chain has TRBV7-7 and TRBJ2-2, with 7 bases fitting TRBD2. Per the germline V gene, CDR1 is SSHAT and CDR2 is FNYEAQ (reference sequence). The CDR3 covers 15 residues. The trim removed 5 bases at V and 5 bases at J, leaving 8 bases unmatched.

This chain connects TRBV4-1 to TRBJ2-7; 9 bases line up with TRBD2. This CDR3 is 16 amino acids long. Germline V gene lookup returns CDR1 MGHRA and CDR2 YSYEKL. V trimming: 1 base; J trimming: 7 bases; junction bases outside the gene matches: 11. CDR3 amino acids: CASSQGNSGSLREQYF. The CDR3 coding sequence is TGCGCCAGCAGCCAAGGTAATAGCGGGAGTTTGAGGGAGCAGTACTTC.

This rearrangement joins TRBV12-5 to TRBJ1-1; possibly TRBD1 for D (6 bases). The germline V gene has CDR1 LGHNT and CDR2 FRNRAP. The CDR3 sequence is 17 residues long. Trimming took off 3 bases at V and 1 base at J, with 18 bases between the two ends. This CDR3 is CASGLTGGEYWNTEAFF. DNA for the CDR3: TGTGCTAGTGGTTTAACCGGGGGCGAATATTGGAACACTGAAGCTTTCTTT.

As DNA, the CDR3 is TGTGCCAGCAGTCTGACAGGAAGGGCCAACGAGCAGTACTTC. It codes for CASSLTGRANEQYF. This chain connects TRBV28 to TRBJ2-7; a weak D match, TRBD1 (6 bases). This CDR3 comprises 14 residues. CDR1 MDHEN and CDR2 SYDVKM come from the germline V gene. Trimming took 5 bases from V and 5 from J, leaving 16 bases between them.

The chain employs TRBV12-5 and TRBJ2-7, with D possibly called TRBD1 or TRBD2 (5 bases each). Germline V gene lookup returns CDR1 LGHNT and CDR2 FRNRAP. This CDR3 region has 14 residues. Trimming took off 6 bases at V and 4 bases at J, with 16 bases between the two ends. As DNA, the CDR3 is TGTGCTAGTGGAGGGTGGGACGGGGCGTACGAGCAGTACTTC. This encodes CASGGWDGAYEQYF.

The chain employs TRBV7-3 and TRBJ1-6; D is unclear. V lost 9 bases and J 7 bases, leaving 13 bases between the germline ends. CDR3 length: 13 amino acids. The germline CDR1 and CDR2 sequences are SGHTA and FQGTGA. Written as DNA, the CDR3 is TGTGCCAGTAGAAACGGAGGAAATTCACCCCTCCACTTT. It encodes CASRNGGNSPLHF.

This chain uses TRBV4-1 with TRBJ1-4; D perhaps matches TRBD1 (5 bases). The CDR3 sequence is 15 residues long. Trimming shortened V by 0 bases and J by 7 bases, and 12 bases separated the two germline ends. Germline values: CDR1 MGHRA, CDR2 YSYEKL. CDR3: CASSQEGRRGEKLFF. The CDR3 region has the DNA TGCGCCAGCAGCCAAGAGGGACGGAGAGGTGAAAAACTGTTTTTT.

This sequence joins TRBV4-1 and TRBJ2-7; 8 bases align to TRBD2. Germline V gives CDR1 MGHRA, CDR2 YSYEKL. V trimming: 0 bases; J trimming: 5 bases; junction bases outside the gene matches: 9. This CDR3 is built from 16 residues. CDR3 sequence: CASSQDFWTSFDEQYF. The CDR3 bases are TGCGCCAGCAGCCAAGACTTCTGGACTAGCTTCGACGAGCAGTACTTC.

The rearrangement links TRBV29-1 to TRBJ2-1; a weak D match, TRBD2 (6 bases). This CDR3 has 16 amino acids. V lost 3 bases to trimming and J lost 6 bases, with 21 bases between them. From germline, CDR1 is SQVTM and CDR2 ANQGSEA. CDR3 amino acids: CSVDGGDGLPLNEQFF. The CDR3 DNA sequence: TGCAGCGTTGATGGCGGGGATGGACTTCCACTCAATGAGCAGTTCTTC.

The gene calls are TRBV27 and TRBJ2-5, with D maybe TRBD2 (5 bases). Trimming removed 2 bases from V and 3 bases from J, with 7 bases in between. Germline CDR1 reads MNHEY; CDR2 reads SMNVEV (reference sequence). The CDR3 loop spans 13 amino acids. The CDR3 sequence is CASSLNGKETQYF. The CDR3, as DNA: TGTGCCAGCAGTTTAAACGGGAAAGAGACCCAGTACTTC.

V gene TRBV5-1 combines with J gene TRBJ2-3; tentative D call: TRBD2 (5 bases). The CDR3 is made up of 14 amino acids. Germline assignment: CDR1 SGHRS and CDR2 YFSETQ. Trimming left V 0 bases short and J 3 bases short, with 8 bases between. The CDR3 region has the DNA TGCGCCAGCAGCTTGGAGGGAGTGACAGATACGCAGTATTTT. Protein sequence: CASSLEGVTDTQYF.

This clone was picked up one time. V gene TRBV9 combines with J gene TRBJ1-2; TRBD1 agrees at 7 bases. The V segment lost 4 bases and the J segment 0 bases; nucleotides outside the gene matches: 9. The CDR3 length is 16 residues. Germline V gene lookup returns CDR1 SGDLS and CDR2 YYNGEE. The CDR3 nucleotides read TGTGCCAGCAGCCAATCCGGGGACAGACCTAACTATGGCTACACCTTC. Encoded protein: CASSQSGDRPNYGYTF. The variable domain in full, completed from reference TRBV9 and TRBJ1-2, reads DSGVTQTPKHLITATGQRVTLRCSPRSGDLSVYWYQQSLDQGLQFLIQYYNGEERAKGNILERFSAQQFPDLHSELNLSSLELGDSALYFCASSQSGDRPNYGYTFGSGTRLTVV.

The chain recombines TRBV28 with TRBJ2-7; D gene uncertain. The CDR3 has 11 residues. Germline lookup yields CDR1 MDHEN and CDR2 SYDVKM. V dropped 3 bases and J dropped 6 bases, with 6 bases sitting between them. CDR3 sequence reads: CASSFTSEQYF. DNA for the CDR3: TGTGCCAGCAGTTTTACGTCCGAGCAGTACTTC.

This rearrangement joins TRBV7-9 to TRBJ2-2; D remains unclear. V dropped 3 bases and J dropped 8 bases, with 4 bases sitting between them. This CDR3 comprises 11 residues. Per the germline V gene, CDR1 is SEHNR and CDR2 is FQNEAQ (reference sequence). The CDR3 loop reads CASSLSGELFF. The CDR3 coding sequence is TGTGCCAGCAGCTTGTCTGGGGAGCTGTTTTTT.

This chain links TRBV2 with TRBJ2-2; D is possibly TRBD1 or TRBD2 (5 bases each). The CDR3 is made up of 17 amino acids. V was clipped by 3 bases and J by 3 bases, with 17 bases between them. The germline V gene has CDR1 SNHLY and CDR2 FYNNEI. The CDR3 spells CASSEVPRGEDTGELFF. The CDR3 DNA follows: TGTGCCAGCAGTGAGGTTCCTCGGGGCGAGGACACCGGGGAGCTGTTTTTT.

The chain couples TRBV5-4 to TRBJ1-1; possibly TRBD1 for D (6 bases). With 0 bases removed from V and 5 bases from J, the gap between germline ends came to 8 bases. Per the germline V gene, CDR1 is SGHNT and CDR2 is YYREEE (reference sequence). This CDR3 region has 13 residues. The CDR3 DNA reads TGTGCCAGCAGCTTGGGGGGGCGTACTGAAGCTTTCTTT. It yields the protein CASSLGGRTEAFF.

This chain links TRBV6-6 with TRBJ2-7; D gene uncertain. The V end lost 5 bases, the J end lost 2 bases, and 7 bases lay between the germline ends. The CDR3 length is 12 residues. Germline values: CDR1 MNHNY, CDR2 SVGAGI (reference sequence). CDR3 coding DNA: TGTGCCAGCAGTATCCGTCCCTACGAGCAGTACTTC. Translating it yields CASSIRPYEQYF.

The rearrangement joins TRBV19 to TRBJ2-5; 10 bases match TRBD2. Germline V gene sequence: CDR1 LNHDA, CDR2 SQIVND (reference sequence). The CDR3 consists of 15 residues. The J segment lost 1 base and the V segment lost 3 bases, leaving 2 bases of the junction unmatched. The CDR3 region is CASSMQREGQETQYF. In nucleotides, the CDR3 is TGTGCCAGTAGTATGCAGCGGGAGGGCCAAGAGACCCAGTACTTC.

CDR3 sequence: CASSLDLGDQETQYF. The CDR3 nucleotides are TGTGCCAGCAGCTTGGACTTAGGGGACCAAGAGACCCAGTACTTC. The J gene is TRBJ2-5, the V gene TRBV5-4, with a weak D call TRBD1 (5 bases). Germline V gene sequence: CDR1 SGHNT, CDR2 YYREEE (reference sequence). This CDR3 comprises 15 residues. The V gene lost 0 bases and the J gene lost 0 bases, with 9 bases spanning the gap.

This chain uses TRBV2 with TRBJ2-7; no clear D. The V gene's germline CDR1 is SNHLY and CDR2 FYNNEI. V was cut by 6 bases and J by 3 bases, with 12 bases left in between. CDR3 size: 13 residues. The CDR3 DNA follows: TGTGCCAGCAGGCAGCGTCCCCACTACGAGCAGTACTTC. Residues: CASRQRPHYEQYF. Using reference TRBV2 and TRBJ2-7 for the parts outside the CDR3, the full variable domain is EPEVTQTPSHQVTQMGQEVILRCVPISNHLYFYWYRQILGQKVEFLVSFYNNEISEKSEIFDDQFSVERPDGSNFTLKIRSTKLEDSAMYFCASRQRPHYEQYFGPGTRLTVT.

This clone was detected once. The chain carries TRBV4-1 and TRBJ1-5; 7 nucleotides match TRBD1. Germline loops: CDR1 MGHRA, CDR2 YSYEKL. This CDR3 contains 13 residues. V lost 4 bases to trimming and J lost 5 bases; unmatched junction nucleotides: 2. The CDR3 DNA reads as TGCGCCAGCAGCCCGGGACAGTATCAGCCCCAGCATTTT. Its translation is CASSPGQYQPQHF.

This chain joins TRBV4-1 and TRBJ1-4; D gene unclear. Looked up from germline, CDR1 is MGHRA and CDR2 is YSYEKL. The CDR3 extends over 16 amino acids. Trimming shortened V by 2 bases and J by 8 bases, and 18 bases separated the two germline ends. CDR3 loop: CASSQNHQTVREKLFF. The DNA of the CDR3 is TGCGCCAGCAGCCAAAATCACCAGACGGTTCGGGAAAAACTGTTTTTT.

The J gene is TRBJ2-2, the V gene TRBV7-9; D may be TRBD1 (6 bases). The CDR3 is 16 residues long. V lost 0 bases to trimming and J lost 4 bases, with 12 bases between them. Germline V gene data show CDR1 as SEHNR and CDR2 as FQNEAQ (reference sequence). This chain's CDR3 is CASSLATRGGTGELFF. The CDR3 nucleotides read TGTGCCAGCAGCTTAGCGACCAGGGGCGGCACCGGGGAGCTGTTTTTT.

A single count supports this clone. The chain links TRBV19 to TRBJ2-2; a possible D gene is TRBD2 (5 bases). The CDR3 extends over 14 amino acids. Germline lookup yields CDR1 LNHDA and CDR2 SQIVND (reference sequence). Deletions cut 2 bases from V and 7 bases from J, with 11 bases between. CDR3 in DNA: TGTGCCAGTAGTATAATCCGGGGTCGCGGGGAGCTGTTTTTT. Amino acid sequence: CASSIIRGRGELFF.

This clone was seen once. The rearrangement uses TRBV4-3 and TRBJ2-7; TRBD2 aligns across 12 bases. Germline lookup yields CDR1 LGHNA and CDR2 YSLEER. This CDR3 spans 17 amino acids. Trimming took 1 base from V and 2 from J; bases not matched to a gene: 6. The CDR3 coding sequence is TGCGCCAGCAGCCAAGGGACTAGCGGGAAGGGAACCTACGAGCAGTACTTC. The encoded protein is CASSQGTSGKGTYEQYF.

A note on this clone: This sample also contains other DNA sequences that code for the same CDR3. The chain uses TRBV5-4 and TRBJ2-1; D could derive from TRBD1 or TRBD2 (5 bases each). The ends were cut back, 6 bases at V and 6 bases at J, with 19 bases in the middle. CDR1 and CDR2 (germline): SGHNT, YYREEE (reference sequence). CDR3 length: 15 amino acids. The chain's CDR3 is CASTPPGGLGNEQFF. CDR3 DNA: TGTGCCAGCACCCCACCTGGGGGTCTTGGCAATGAGCAGTTCTTC.

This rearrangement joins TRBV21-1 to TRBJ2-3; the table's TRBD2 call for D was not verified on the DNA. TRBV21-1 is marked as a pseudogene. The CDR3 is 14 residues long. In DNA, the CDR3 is TGTGCCAACGGACTAGCGGGAGCTACAGATACGCAGTATTTT. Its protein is CANGLAGATDTQYF.

The CDR3 here is CASSGDRVADTGELFF. The CDR3 nucleotides read TGTGCCAGCAGCGGGGACAGGGTGGCGGACACCGGGGAGCTGTTTTTT. This rearrangement joins TRBV7-9 to TRBJ2-2, with TRBD1 identical over 9 bases. Looked up from germline, CDR1 is SEHNR and CDR2 is FQNEAQ (reference sequence). CDR3 size: 16 residues. The J segment lost 3 bases and the V segment lost 5 bases, leaving 7 bases of the junction unmatched.

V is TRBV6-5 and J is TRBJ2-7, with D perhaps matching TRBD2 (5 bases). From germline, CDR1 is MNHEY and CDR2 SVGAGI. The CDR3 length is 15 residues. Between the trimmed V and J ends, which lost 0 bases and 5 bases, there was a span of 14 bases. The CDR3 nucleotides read TGTGCCAGCAGTTACTCATGGGAGCCCAGGCACGAGCAGTACTTC. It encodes CASSYSWEPRHEQYF.